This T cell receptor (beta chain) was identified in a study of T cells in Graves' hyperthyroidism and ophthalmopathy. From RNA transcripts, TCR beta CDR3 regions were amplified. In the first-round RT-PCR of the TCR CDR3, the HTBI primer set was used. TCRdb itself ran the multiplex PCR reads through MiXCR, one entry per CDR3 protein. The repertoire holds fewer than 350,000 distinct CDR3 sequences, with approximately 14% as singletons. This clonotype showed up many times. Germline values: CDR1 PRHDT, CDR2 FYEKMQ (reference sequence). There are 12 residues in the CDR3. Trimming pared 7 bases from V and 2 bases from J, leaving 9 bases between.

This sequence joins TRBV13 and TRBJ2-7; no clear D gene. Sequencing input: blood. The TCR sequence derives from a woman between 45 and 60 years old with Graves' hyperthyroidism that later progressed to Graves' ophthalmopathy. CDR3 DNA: TGTGCCAGCACCAAAACCGCCTACGAGCAGTACTTC. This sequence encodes CASTKTAYEQYF.